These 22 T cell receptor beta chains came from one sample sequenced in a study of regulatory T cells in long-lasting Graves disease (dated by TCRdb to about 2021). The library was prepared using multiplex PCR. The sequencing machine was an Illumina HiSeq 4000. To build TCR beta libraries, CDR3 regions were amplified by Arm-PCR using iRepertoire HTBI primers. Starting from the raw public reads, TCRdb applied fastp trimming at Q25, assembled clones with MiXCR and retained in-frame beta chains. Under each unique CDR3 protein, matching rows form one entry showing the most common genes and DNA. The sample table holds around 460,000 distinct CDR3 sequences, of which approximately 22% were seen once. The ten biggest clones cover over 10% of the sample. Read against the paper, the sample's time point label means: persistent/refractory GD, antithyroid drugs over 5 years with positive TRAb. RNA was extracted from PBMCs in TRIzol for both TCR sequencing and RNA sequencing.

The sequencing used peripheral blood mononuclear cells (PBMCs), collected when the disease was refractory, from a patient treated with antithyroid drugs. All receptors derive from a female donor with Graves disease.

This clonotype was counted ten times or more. The CDR3 nucleotides are TGTGCCAGCAGTGACCAGGGTACATACGAGCAGTACTTC. Translating gives CASSDQGTYEQYF. The chain uses TRBV6-1 and TRBJ2-7; D might be TRBD1 (5 bases). CDR3 length: 13 amino acids. V lost 3 bases and J lost 4, with 10 bases in between. Germline lookup yields CDR1 MNHNS and CDR2 SASEGT.

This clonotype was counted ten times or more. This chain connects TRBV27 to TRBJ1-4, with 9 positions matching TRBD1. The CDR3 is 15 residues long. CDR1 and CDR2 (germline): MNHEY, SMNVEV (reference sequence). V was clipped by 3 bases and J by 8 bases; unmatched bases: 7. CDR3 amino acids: CASSLGSDRGEKLFF. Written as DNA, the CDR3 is TGTGCCAGCAGTTTGGGGTCGGACAGGGGCGAAAAACTGTTTTTT.

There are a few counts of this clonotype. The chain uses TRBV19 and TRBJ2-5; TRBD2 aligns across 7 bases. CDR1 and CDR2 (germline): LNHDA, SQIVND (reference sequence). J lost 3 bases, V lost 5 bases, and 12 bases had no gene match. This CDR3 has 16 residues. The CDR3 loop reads CASSPLGAGDKETQYF. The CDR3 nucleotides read TGTGCCAGTAGTCCCCTCGGCGCGGGGGATAAAGAGACCCAGTACTTC.

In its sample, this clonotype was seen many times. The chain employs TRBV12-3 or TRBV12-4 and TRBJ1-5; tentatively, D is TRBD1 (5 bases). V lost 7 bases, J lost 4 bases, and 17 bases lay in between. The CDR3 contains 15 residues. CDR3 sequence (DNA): TGTGCCAGCATCGCCGGGTGGGGGTCAAATCAGCCCCAGCATTTT. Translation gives CASIAGWGSNQPQHF.

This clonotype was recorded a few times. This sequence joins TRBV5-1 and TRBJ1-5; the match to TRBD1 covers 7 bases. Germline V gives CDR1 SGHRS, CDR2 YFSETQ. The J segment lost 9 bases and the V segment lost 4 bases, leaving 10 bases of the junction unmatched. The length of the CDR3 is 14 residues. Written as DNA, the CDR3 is TGCGCCAGCAGCCGCGGGACAGACGAGGGGCCCCAGCATTTT. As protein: CASSRGTDEGPQHF.

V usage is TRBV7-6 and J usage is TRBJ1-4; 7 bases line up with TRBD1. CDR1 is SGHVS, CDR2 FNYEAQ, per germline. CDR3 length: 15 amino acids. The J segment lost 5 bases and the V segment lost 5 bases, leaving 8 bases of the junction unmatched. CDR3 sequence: CASSPPGQINEKLFF. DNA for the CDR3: TGTGCCAGCAGCCCCCCGGGACAGATAAATGAAAAACTGTTTTTT.

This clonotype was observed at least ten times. CDR3 residues: CASNREGSYEQYF. The DNA for the CDR3 is TGTGCCAGCAACCGAGAGGGATCCTACGAGCAGTACTTC. The rearrangement uses TRBV6-1 and TRBJ2-7; TRBD2 might be the D (5 bases). The CDR3 is made up of 13 amino acids. CDR1 is MNHNS, CDR2 SASEGT, per germline. V lost 7 bases and J 1 base, leaving 11 bases between the germline ends.

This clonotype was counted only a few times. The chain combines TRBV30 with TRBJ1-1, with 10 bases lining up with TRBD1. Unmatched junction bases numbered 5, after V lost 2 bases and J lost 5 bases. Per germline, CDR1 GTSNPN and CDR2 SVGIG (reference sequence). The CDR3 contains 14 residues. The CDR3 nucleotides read TGTGCCTGGAGTCTCGGACAGGGGGGAACTGAAGCTTTCTTT. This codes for CAWSLGQGGTEAFF.

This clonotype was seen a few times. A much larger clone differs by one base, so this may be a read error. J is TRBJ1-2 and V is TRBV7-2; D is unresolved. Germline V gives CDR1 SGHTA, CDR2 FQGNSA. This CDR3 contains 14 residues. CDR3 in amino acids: CASGLALNSYGYTF. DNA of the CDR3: TGTGCCAGCGGCTTAGCGCTGAACAGCTATGGCTACACCTTC.

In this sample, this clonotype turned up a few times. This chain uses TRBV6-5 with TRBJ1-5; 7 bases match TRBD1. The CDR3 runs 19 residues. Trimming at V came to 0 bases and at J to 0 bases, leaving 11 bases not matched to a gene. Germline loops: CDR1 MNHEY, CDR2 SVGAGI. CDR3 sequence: CASSYSNLKGQRSNQPQHF. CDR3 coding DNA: TGTGCCAGCAGTTACTCGAACCTAAAGGGACAGCGTAGCAATCAGCCCCAGCATTTT.

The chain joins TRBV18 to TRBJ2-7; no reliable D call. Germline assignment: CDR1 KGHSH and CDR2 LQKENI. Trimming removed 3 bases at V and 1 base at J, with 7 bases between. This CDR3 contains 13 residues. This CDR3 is CASSPTESYEQYF. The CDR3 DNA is TGTGCCAGCTCACCGACTGAGTCCTACGAGCAGTACTTC.

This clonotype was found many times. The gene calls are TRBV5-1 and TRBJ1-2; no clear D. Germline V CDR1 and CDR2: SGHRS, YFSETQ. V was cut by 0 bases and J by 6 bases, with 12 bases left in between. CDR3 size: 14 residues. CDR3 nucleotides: TGCGCCAGCAGCTTGGTCGGGGTTCAACATGGCTACACCTTC. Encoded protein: CASSLVGVQHGYTF.

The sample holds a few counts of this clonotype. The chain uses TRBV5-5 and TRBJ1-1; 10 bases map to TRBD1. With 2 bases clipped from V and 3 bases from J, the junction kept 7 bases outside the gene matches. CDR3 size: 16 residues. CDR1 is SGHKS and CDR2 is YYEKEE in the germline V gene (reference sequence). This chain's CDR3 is CASSFGQGVFDTEAFF. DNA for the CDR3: TGTGCCAGCAGCTTCGGACAGGGGGTTTTTGACACTGAAGCTTTCTTT.

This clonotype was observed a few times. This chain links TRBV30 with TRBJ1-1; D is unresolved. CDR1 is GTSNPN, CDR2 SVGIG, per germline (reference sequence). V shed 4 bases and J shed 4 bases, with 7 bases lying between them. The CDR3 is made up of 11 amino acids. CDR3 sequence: CAWTLGTEAFF. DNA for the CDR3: TGTGCCTGGACACTTGGCACTGAAGCTTTCTTT. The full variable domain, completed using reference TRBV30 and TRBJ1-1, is SQTIHQWPATLVQPVGSPLSLECTVEGTSNPNLYWYRQAAGRGLQLLFYSVGIGQISSEVPQNLSASRPQDRQFILSSKKLLLSDSGFYLCAWTLGTEAFFGQGTRLTVV.

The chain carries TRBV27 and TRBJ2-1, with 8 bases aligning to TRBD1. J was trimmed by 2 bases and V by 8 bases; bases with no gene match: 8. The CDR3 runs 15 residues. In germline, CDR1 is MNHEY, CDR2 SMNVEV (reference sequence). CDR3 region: CASDPTGAAYNEQFF. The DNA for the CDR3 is TGTGCCAGCGATCCGACAGGGGCAGCCTACAATGAGCAGTTCTTC.

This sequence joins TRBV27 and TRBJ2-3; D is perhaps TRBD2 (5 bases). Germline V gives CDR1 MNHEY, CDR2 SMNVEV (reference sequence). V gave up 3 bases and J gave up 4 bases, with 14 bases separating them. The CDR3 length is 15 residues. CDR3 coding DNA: TGTGCCAGCAGTTTTACAGACTATCCCCCAGATACGCAGTATTTT. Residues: CASSFTDYPPDTQYF.

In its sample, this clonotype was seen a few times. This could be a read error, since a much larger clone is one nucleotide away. Here the CDR3 DNA reads TGTGCCAGCAGCCCCCAGGGGGGAGGGTACGGGCAGTACTTC. Translating it yields CASSPQGGGYGQYF. The chain uses TRBV7-2 and TRBJ2-7; D is possibly TRBD1 or TRBD2 (7 bases each). The CDR3 contains 14 residues. The germline gives CDR1 SGHTA, CDR2 FQGNSA.

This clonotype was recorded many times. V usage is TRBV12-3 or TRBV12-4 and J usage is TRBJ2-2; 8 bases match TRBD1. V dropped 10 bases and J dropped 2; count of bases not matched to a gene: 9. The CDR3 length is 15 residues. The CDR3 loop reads CAMAGTGDNTGELFF. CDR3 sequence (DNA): TGTGCCATGGCCGGGACAGGAGACAACACCGGGGAGCTGTTTTTT.

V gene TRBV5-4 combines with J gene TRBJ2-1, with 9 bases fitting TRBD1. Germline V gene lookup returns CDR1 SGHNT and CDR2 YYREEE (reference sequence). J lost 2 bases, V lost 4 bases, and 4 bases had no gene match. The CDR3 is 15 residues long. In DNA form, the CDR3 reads TGTGCCAGCAGCGGGGGACAGGGAACCTACAATGAGCAGTTCTTC. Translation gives CASSGGQGTYNEQFF.

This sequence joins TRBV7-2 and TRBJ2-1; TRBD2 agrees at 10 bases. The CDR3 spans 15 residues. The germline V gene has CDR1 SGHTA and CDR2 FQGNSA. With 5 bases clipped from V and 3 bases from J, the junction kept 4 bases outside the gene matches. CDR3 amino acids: CASSPTSGNYNEQFF. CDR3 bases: TGTGCCAGCAGCCCCACTAGCGGGAACTACAATGAGCAGTTCTTC. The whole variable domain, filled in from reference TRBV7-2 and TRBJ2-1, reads GAGVSQSPSNKVTEKGKDVELRCDPISGHTALYWYRQSLGQGLEFLIYFQGNSAPDKSGLPSDRFSAERTGGSVSTLTIQRTQQEDSAVYLCASSPTSGNYNEQFFGPGTRLTVL.

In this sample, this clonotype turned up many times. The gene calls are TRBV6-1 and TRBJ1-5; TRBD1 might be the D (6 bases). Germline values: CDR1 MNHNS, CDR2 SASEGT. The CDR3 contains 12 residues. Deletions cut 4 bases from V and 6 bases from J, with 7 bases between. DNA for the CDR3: TGTGCCAGCAGTGGGACAGCTCAGCCCCAGCATTTT. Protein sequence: CASSGTAQPQHF.

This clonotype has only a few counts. The CDR3 DNA follows: TGCAGTGCTGGACTAGCGGAGATCCAAGAGACCCAGTACTTC. As protein: CSAGLAEIQETQYF. This sequence joins TRBV20-1 and TRBJ2-5; 10 nucleotides agree with TRBD2. This CDR3 has 14 residues. The V and J ends lost 5 bases and 1 base, in that order; junction bases with no gene match: 4. Per the germline V gene, CDR1 is DFQATT and CDR2 is SNEGSKA (reference sequence).